This TCR beta chain was retrieved from a study of Tregs in tolerant kidney transplant recipients. Using immunoSEQ multiplex PCR, the repertoire was profiled, and TCRdb retains in-frame clones only, with some absent. Of 110,000 or so clones in the sample, around 87% were seen once. Details on this clone: Its antigen is unknown.

Study-level points and caveats: For some patients, primers changed over time, blocking nucleotide-level comparison.

The J segment lost 1 base and the V segment lost 6 bases, leaving 3 bases of the junction unmatched. The CDR3 length is 14 residues. Per the germline V gene, CDR1 is SNHLY and CDR2 is FYNNEI. Unstimulated Tregs (CD4+CD25+CD127-) and CD4+CD25- non-Tregs were sorted from PBMCs. The material was CD4+ T cells from blood, obtained before the transplant. The rearrangement links TRBV2 to TRBJ1-1; TRBD1 matches at 9 bases. This TCR came from a human donor who received a combined kidney and bone marrow transplant. The DNA of the CDR3 is TGTGCCAGCAGGGGGGACAGGGCGAACACTGAAGCTTTCTTT. As protein: CASRGDRANTEAFF.